This TCR beta chain emerged from a study of T cells after yellow fever vaccination. This clonotype turned up a few times. Germline-derived CDR1 and CDR2 are SGHRS and YFSETQ. This CDR3 region has 15 residues. V lost 4 bases to trimming and J lost 1 base, with 14 bases between them. TCRdb processed the 5' RACE reads anew with MiXCR; each CDR3 protein has one entry. This table holds about 120,000 distinct CDR3 sequences, approximately 8.4% found once. The rearrangement joins TRBV5-1 to TRBJ2-5; D may match TRBD1 or TRBD2 (5 bases each). This specimen consisted of CD8+ T cells sorted from PBMCs, obtained on the day of the yellow fever booster vaccination. The receptor was isolated from a young man who received the YFV17D yellow fever vaccine. In DNA form, the CDR3 reads TGCGCCAGCAGCCCCTCCCGGGGACCCCAAGAGACCCAGTACTTC. It is translated as CASSPSRGPQETQYF.